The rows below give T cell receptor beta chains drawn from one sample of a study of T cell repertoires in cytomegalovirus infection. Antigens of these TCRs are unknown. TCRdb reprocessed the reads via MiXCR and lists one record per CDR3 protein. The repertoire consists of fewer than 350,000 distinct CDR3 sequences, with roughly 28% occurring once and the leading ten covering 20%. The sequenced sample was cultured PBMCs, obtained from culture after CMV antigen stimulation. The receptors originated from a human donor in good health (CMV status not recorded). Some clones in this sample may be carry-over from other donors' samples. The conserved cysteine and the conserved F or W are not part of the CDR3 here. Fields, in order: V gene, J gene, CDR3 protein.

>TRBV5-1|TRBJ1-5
ASSLGTGYDQPQH
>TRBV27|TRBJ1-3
ASSLRGTGNTIY
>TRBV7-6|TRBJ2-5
ASSLGLGETQY
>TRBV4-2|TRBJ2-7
ASSQDSSLSSYEQY
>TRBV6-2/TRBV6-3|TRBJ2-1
ASSNNMNYNEQF
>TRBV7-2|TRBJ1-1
ASSLAGQLEAF
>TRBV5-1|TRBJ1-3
ASSLGGRISGNTIY
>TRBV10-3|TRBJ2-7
AISILAGPYEQY
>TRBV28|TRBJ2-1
ASRPPGVAGVTEQF
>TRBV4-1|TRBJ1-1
ASSQDRGNPEAF
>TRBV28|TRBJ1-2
ASSLSDSYGYT
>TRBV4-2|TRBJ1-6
ASSQEQGANSPLH
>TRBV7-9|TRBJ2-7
ASSSTASSYEQY
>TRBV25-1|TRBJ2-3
ASSGSANTDTQY
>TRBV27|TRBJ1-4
ASRPSQGTTTNEKLF
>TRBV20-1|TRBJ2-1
SASRWLAGSSYNEQF
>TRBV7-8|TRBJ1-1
ASSLGTREAF
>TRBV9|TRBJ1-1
ASSVAGGGRTEAF
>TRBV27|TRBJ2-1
ASSLPPGQTNEQF
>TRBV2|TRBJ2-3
ASSRQGGTQY